The 30 T cell receptor beta chains in this list originate from one sample, sequenced in a study of blood T cells in healthy people across ages. A sample-barcoded 5' primer and a J-beta primer mix were used in a second PCR of about 7 to 12 cycles. In TCRdb, the 5' RACE reads were re-called with MiXCR into one record per CDR3 protein. The repertoire holds roughly 1,500,000 distinct CDR3 sequences, with about 31% as singletons. Sequenced: blood. The receptor source for this set is a woman aged 30 to 39 in good health.

Remarks on this clonotype: A single base separates this from a much larger clone, so it may be a read error. This chain uses TRBV4-1 with TRBJ2-7; 8 bases match TRBD1. The CDR3 totals 17 residues. Germline trimming cut 0 bases from V and 10 bases from J; bases unmatched to any gene: 17. Germline V lookup: CDR1 MGHRA, CDR2 YSYEKL. CDR3 sequence reads: CASSQDKMQGAQEAQYF. The CDR3 DNA sequence: TGCGCCAGCAGCCAAGATAAGATGCAGGGGGCTCAAGAGGCCCAGTACTTC.

The rearrangement joins TRBV27 to TRBJ1-2, with D tentatively TRBD1 (5 bases). Trimming cost V 5 bases and J 7 bases, with 20 bases left between them. From germline, CDR1 is MNHEY and CDR2 SMNVEV (reference sequence). There are 15 residues in the CDR3. In DNA form, the CDR3 reads TGTGCCAGCAGTGACCCCAGGACACCTCGAGCTGGCTACACCTTC. Residues: CASSDPRTPRAGYTF.

This clonotype was observed a few times. CDR3 loop: CASSTSGPDTQYF. The DNA for the CDR3 is TGTGCCAGCAGTACCTCAGGGCCAGATACGCAGTATTTT. This chain links TRBV28 with TRBJ2-3; the D gene is possibly TRBD1 (5 bases). The CDR3 is 13 amino acids. Germline lookup yields CDR1 MDHEN and CDR2 SYDVKM. Trimming cost V 5 bases and J 4 bases, with 10 bases left between them.

The J gene is TRBJ2-7, the V gene TRBV20-1, with D perhaps TRBD1 or TRBD2 (6 bases each). The J call may be incorrect, as the DNA end agrees better with TRBJ2-5. This CDR3 comprises 14 residues. Germline CDR1 is DFQATT and CDR2 is SNEGSKA (reference sequence). CDR3 region: CSARDGRRGETQYF. The CDR3 DNA reads TGCAGTGCTAGAGATGGGCGGAGGGGGGAGACCCAGTACTTC.

V and J are TRBV6-2 or TRBV6-3 and TRBJ2-5, with a weak D call TRBD1 (6 bases). CDR1 is MNHEY, CDR2 SVGEGT, per germline. The ends were cut back, 6 bases at V and 5 bases at J, with 19 bases in the middle. The CDR3 sequence is 15 residues long. The CDR3: CASRGRQVGLETQYF. In DNA form, the CDR3 reads TGTGCCAGCAGGGGCCGACAGGTCGGATTGGAGACCCAGTACTTC.

This sequence joins TRBV6-1 and TRBJ1-6; perhaps TRBD1 as D (5 bases). The germline V gene encodes CDR1 MNHNS and CDR2 SASEGT. Deletions cut 7 bases from V and 7 bases from J, with 14 bases between. The CDR3 spans 14 residues. The CDR3 nucleotides read TGTGCCAGCAATCGGGACGTGTTCAATTCACCCCTCCACTTT. Translating gives CASNRDVFNSPLHF.

The chain combines TRBV7-8 with TRBJ2-5, with TRBD1 identical over 7 bases. Germline CDR1 reads SGHVS; CDR2 reads FQNEAQ. V lost 6 bases and J lost 11; bases outside the gene matches: 12. CDR3 length equals 13 residues. Written as DNA, the CDR3 is TGTGCCAGCAGTTTGGGACAGAGCAATGAGCAGTACTTC. It is translated as CASSLGQSNEQYF.

The CDR3 sequence is CASRGQGDPYEQYF. DNA for the CDR3: TGTGCCAGCAGGGGACAGGGAGATCCCTACGAGCAGTACTTC. The chain recombines TRBV28 with TRBJ2-7, with 9 bases that match TRBD1. V shed 6 bases and J 2 bases; nucleotides not matched to a gene: 5. There are 14 residues in the CDR3. Germline CDR1 MDHEN, CDR2 SYDVKM.

V is TRBV7-9 and J is TRBJ2-5, with D perhaps being TRBD1 or TRBD2 (5 bases each). The CDR3 totals 17 residues. Germline CDR1 is SEHNR and CDR2 is FQNEAQ (reference sequence). V was pared by 7 bases and J by 5 bases, with 26 bases between. DNA for the CDR3: TGTGCCAGCACCCGAGGGCGTCGGGGCGAAGGGGAGGAGACCCAGTACTTC. This gives the protein CASTRGRRGEGEETQYF.

CDR3 sequence (DNA): TGTGCCAGCAGCCCACGGGACAGGGTGGGTGTTAATGAGCAGTTCTTC. Protein: CASSPRDRVGVNEQFF. The chain is built from TRBV7-9 and TRBJ2-1; 9 bases align to TRBD1. The V gene's germline CDR1 is SEHNR and CDR2 FQNEAQ (reference sequence). The CDR3 totals 16 residues. V shed 5 bases, J shed 7 bases, and the junction held 12 bases outside the gene matches.

The chain uses TRBV5-5 and TRBJ2-7; D is undetermined. This CDR3 has 15 amino acids. With 4 bases removed from V and 5 bases from J, the gap between germline ends came to 19 bases. CDR1 SGHKS and CDR2 YYEKEE come from the germline V gene (reference sequence). The CDR3 coding sequence is TGTGCCAGCAGCGCCGGTAGGGCCGACACACACGAGCAGTACTTC. Translating gives CASSAGRADTHEQYF.

The chain has TRBV5-1 and TRBJ2-7; 8 nucleotides agree with TRBD2. There are 15 residues in the CDR3. Germline V gene sequence: CDR1 SGHRS, CDR2 YFSETQ. V lost 3 bases to trimming and J lost 5 bases; unmatched junction nucleotides: 10. The CDR3 DNA follows: TGCGCCAGCAGCTCCGGGACTAGAGCAGTTCACGAGCAGTACTTC. Protein product: CASSSGTRAVHEQYF.

The table lists this clonotype with many counts. The J gene is TRBJ2-3, the V gene TRBV11-2; unclear D gene. Per germline, CDR1 SGHAT and CDR2 FQNNGV. Trimming removed 4 bases from V and 6 bases from J, with 8 bases in between. The CDR3 has 12 residues. The chain's CDR3 is CASSSLGDTQYF. CDR3 DNA: TGTGCCAGCAGCTCCCTGGGGGATACGCAGTATTTT. The full variable domain, completed using reference TRBV11-2 and TRBJ2-3, is EAGVAQSPRYKIIEKRQSVAFWCNPISGHATLYWYQQILGQGPKLLIQFQNNGVVDDSQLPKDRFSAERLKGVDSTLKIQPAKLEDSAVYLCASSSLGDTQYFGPGTRLTVL.

This clonotype was observed a few times. The chain couples TRBV18 to TRBJ2-5, with D hard to call. This CDR3 is built from 14 residues. The germline V and J ends were trimmed by 3 bases and 3 bases, with 11 bases remaining between them. Germline values: CDR1 KGHSH, CDR2 LQKENI. CDR3 region: CASSPWRRKETQYF. The CDR3, as DNA: TGTGCCAGCTCACCTTGGCGGAGAAAAGAGACCCAGTACTTC.

V is TRBV14 and J is TRBJ2-7, with D perhaps matching TRBD1 (5 bases). The germline CDR1 and CDR2 sequences are SGHDN and FVKESK. CDR3 length: 13 amino acids. Between the trimmed V and J ends, which lost 6 bases and 1 base, there was a span of 10 bases. CDR3 DNA: TGTGCCAGCAGGTCGGACATTTCCTACGAGCAGTACTTC. Its protein is CASRSDISYEQYF.

The chain links TRBV20-1 to TRBJ2-7, with TRBD2 identical over 11 bases. Trimming removed 4 bases from V and 3 bases from J; junction bases left unmatched: 5. Germline V CDR1 and CDR2: DFQATT, SNEGSKA (reference sequence). The CDR3 sequence is 14 residues long. As DNA, the CDR3 is TGCAGTGCTACTAAGACTAGCGGGGACTACGAGCAGTACTTC. Its translation is CSATKTSGDYEQYF.

Points on this clonotype: A much more abundant neighbour one base away suggests this may be a read error. The chain uses TRBV29-1 and TRBJ1-2; TRBD1 might be the D (5 bases). This CDR3 spans 13 amino acids. The V and J ends lost 1 base and 4 bases respectively, with 10 bases between them. CDR1 and CDR2 from the germline V gene are SQVTM and ANQGSEA. The CDR3 nucleotides read TGCAGCGTTGAAGCCAGGGTGGGCTATGGCTACACCTTC. Translated: CSVEARVGYGYTF.

This clonotype was seen only a few times. The rearrangement links TRBV7-3 to TRBJ2-3; TRBD2 agrees at 9 bases. The V gene end was trimmed by 2 bases and the J gene end by 4 bases; junction bases not matched to a gene: 7. Germline V gene lookup returns CDR1 SGHTA and CDR2 FQGTGA. This CDR3 spans 16 amino acids. The DNA of the CDR3 is TGTGCCAGCAGCTTAGTTGGCGGGGGGGCTGCAGATACGCAGTATTTT. Translation gives CASSLVGGGAADTQYF. Combining the CDR3 with reference TRBV7-3 and TRBJ2-3 gives the whole variable domain GAGVSQTPSNKVTEKGKYVELRCDPISGHTALYWYRQSLGQGPEFLIYFQGTGAADDSGLPNDRFFAVRPEGSVSTLKIQRTERGDSAVYLCASSLVGGGAADTQYFGPGTRLTVL.

The chain recombines TRBV19 with TRBJ2-7; D is undetermined. The CDR3 loop spans 15 amino acids. CDR1 is LNHDA, CDR2 SQIVND, per germline (reference sequence). V was cut by 1 base and J by 0 bases, with 10 bases left in between. DNA of the CDR3: TGTGCCAGTAGTATAGTACGGTCGAGCTCCTACGAGCAGTACTTC. Residues: CASSIVRSSSYEQYF.

This chain joins TRBV20-1 and TRBJ2-7, with TRBD2 matching over 10 bases. This CDR3 is 12 amino acids long. The germline V gene encodes CDR1 DFQATT and CDR2 SNEGSKA (reference sequence). This CDR3 is CAPSGGSYEQYF. CDR3 in DNA: TGCGCACCTAGCGGGGGATCCTACGAGCAGTACTTC.

This clonotype turned up a few times. The V gene is TRBV3-1, the J gene TRBJ1-2, with 9 positions matching TRBD1. This CDR3 comprises 16 residues. V lost 1 base and J lost 2; bases outside the gene matches: 5. The germline V gene has CDR1 LGHDT and CDR2 YNNKEL (reference sequence). The CDR3 nucleotides are TGTGCCAGCAGCCAAGGTCCCGGGACAGGGAACTATGGCTACACCTTC. Translating gives CASSQGPGTGNYGYTF.

This clonotype was observed at least ten times. The V and J genes are TRBV29-1 and TRBJ2-5, with TRBD1 identical over 12 bases. With V trimmed by 7 bases and J by 5 bases, 11 bases remained unmatched. Germline-derived CDR1 and CDR2 are SQVTM and ANQGSEA. The CDR3 consists of 15 residues. CDR3 sequence: CSAAMGTGGSETQYF. CDR3 bases: TGCAGCGCCGCTATGGGGACAGGGGGCTCGGAGACCCAGTACTTC.

V gene TRBV11-2 combines with J gene TRBJ2-1; 11 bases are a match to TRBD2. This CDR3 has 15 residues. The V segment lost 8 bases and the J segment 9 bases; nucleotides outside the gene matches: 12. The germline V gene has CDR1 SGHAT and CDR2 FQNNGV. The CDR3 DNA reads TGTGCCAGCGGAAGGTTAGCGGGAGGGCCCGGTGAGCAGTTCTTC. This encodes CASGRLAGGPGEQFF.

The V gene is TRBV9, the J gene TRBJ1-1; no clear D. V lost 2 bases to trimming and J lost 3 bases, with 11 bases between them. Per germline, CDR1 SGDLS and CDR2 YYNGEE. There are 14 residues in the CDR3. This chain's CDR3 is CASSVETRDTEAFF. The CDR3 nucleotides are TGTGCCAGCAGCGTGGAAACCCGGGACACTGAAGCTTTCTTT.

This clonotype turned up a few times. The chain has TRBV14 and TRBJ2-2; 11 positions agree with TRBD2. The CDR3 is made up of 17 amino acids. Germline loops: CDR1 SGHDN, CDR2 FVKESK. The V and J ends lost 6 bases and 3 bases, in that order; junction bases with no gene match: 9. The CDR3 region is CASSRQLAGEHTGELFF. CDR3 in DNA: TGTGCCAGCAGTCGACAACTAGCGGGGGAACACACCGGGGAGCTGTTTTTT. The full variable domain, in which reference TRBV14 and TRBJ2-2 provide the parts outside the CDR3, is EAGVTQFPSHSVIEKGQTVTLRCDPISGHDNLYWYRRVMGKEIKFLLHFVKESKQDESGMPNNRFLAERTGGTYSTLKVQPAELEDSGVYFCASSRQLAGEHTGELFFGEGSRLTVL.

V gene TRBV3-1 combines with J gene TRBJ2-7; D is unclear. CDR1 and CDR2 from the germline V gene are LGHDT and YNNKEL (reference sequence). The V and J ends lost 1 base and 1 base respectively, with 11 bases between them. The CDR3 contains 15 residues. This CDR3 is CASSQVATASYEQYF. The CDR3 DNA follows: TGTGCCAGCAGCCAAGTGGCAACAGCGTCCTACGAGCAGTACTTC.

The rearrangement uses TRBV19 and TRBJ1-2; 10 bases align to TRBD1. The CDR3 is 14 residues long. After removal of 5 bases from V and 2 bases from J, the junction contained 2 bases not matched to a gene. In germline, CDR1 is LNHDA, CDR2 SQIVND (reference sequence). The CDR3 DNA is TGTGCCAGTAGTGGGACAGGGGAGAACTATGGCTACACCTTC. As protein: CASSGTGENYGYTF.

This clonotype has only a few counts. V and J are TRBV25-1 and TRBJ1-2; D unresolved. The CDR3 sequence is 13 residues long. Germline V lookup: CDR1 MGHDK, CDR2 SYGVNS. V was shortened by 3 bases and J by 7 bases, with 12 bases between the two germline ends. CDR3 sequence (DNA): TGTGCCAGCAGTGATCTGGGGATGGGTGGCTACACCTTC. Amino acid sequence: CASSDLGMGGYTF.

The gene calls are TRBV28 and TRBJ2-2, with D hard to call. CDR3 length equals 15 residues. Looked up from germline, CDR1 is MDHEN and CDR2 is SYDVKM. The ends were cut back, 7 bases at V and 8 bases at J, with 20 bases in the middle. The CDR3 here is CASIPSTIRAGELFF. The CDR3, as DNA: TGTGCCAGCATCCCCAGTACCATACGGGCTGGGGAGCTGTTTTTT.

This clonotype has a handful of counts. V and J are TRBV5-1 and TRBJ2-1, with TRBD1 matching 10 bases. Unmatched junction bases numbered 12, after V lost 4 bases and J lost 2 bases. CDR1 SGHRS and CDR2 YFSETQ come from the germline V gene. CDR3 size: 18 residues. CDR3 region: CASSAPGTGVGTYNEQFF. The CDR3 DNA reads as TGCGCCAGCAGCGCCCCCGGGACAGGGGTAGGAACCTACAATGAGCAGTTCTTC.